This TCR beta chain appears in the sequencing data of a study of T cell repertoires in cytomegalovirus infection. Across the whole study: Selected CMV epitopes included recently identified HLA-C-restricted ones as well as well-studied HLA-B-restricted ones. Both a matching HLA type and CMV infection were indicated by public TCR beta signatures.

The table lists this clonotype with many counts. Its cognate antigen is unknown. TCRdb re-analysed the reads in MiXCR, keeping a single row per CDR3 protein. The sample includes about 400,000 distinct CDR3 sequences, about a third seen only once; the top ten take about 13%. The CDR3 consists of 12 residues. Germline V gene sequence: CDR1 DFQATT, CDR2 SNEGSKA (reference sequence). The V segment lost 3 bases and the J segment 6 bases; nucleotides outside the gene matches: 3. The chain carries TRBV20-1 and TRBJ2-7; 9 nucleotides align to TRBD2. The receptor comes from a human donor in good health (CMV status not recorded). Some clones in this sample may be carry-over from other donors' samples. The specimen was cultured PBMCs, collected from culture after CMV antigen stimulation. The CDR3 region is CSASNSGSEQYF. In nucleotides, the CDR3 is TGCAGTGCTAGCAATAGCGGGAGCGAGCAGTACTTC.